This T cell receptor beta chain was obtained from a study of cytotoxic CD8 clonotypes in ibrutinib-treated CLL (dated by TCRdb to the early 2020s). Some background on the complete study: The cohort had eleven to twelve relapsed/refractory and 15 treatment-naive patients; fewer than 18 were IGHV unmutated. Responses were partial in 24 patients and complete in 2; after median around 66 months follow-up, about 14 stayed in remission and 12 progressed. The response samples were drawn at a median of roughly eleven months into treatment, with a range of about 6 to 36 months. Cryopreserved peripheral blood mononuclear cells were collected before treatment, at response, and at either disease progression or sustained remission. An average of around 250,000 productive templates and some 100,000 productive rearrangements was obtained per sample. Longitudinal samples were available for about 30% of the 86 trial participants. Patients were still on ibrutinib when every remission and progressive disease sample was collected. The study at large found these results: Public clonotypes were rare and either shrank or stayed stable during treatment, and the rise in clonality at ibrutinib response reflected expansion of private clonotypes. Baseline clonality exceeded that of age-matched healthy donors and correlated strongly with circulating CD8+ T-cell counts. An increase in clonality was observed at ibrutinib response, with clonality remaining stable during sustained remission and falling back toward baseline at progression. Sampling times were not matched between patients in sustained remission and patients whose disease was progressing, and lymph node repertoires were not examined.

For TCR beta library preparation, approximately 2.2 micrograms of genomic DNA were isolated from cryopreserved PBMCs. Longitudinal blood samples from CLL patients on ibrutinib monotherapy were analyzed using high-throughput TCR beta sequencing. The patients were enrolled in a single-center, open-label phase 2 trial of ibrutinib monotherapy. Including cysteine and phenylalanine, the CDR3 has 14 amino acids. The retained sequence is limited to the CDR3, 42 bases, with the frame set at the first base. The trim is 5 bases for V and 5 bases for J, with a gap of 15 bases between the germline ends. The CDR1 and CDR2 encoded by the germline V gene are SGHTA and FQGNSA. On a MiSeq, deep resolution sequencing aimed for a depth between 1 in 1 million and 1 in 200,000 T cells, with each clonotype covered 10x on average. The immunoSEQ hsTCRB Kit was used to generate the TCR beta libraries. For the original study's pipeline: The data were analyzed with ImmunoSEQ Analyzer and ImmunoSEQ Data Assistant, and V, D and J gene assignments followed IMGT definitions. Clonality, which ranges from 0 to 1, was calculated by subtracting the normalized Shannon entropy of productive rearrangement frequencies from one. Only overrepresented clonotypes making up at least 0.05% of each patient's repertoire were included in the public clonotype analysis. Repertoires from thirteen age-matched healthy donors in immuneACCESS were used as clonality controls. Entries here come from immuneACCESS through TCRdb and include only in-frame sequences with V and J called. Some clones fail to appear in such tables; in the studies checked, an unresolved V gene covers under half of the shortfall, and the cause of the remainder is unknown. The V and J calls and the clone size are those of that table, but D and trimming were determined from the DNA. Here the sample has approximately 340,000 clones; roughly two thirds occur a single time. Clones ranked in the top ten supply roughly 6% of the sample.

With respect to this clone: Its antigen remains unidentified. Per-base qualities were not stored, and no clone one base away is much larger.

This receptor chain uses TRBV7-2 and TRBJ2-5; perhaps TRBD2 is the D gene, with 5 bases matching. The material sequenced was PBMCs, taken after 36 months of ibrutinib treatment. The receptor comes from a human donor with chronic lymphocytic leukemia. The DNA reads as follows: TGTGCCAGCAGCCCGAGGGCGGCCCGGGAGACCCAGTACTTC. It codes for CASSPRAARETQYF.